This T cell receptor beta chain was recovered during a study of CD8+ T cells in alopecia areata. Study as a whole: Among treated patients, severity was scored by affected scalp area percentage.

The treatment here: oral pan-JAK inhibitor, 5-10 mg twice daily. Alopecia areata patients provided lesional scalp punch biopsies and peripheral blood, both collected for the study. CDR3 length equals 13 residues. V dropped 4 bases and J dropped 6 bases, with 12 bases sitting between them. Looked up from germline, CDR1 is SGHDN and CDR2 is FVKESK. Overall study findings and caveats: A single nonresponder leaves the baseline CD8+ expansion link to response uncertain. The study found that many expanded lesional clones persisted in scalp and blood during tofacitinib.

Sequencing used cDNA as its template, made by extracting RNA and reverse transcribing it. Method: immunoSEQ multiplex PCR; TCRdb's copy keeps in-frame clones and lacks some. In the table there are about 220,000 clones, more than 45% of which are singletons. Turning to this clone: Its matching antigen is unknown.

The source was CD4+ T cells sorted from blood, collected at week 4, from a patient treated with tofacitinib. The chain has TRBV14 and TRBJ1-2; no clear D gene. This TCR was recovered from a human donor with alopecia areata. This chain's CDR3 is CASSLSPENGYTF. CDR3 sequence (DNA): TGTGCCAGCAGCCTCAGCCCGGAGAATGGCTACACCTTC.